Shown below are 8 T cell receptor beta chains from a single sample sequenced in a study of T cell changes during pregnancy in multiple sclerosis. Libraries were prepared by immunoSEQ multiplex PCR; TCRdb keeps only in-frame clonotypes and omits some of them. The sample includes approximately 57,000 clones, 80% to 95% of them seen just once. Sequenced here: peripheral blood, sampled after pregnancy. Receptors were obtained from a female donor in good health, enrolled as a control in a pregnancy study.

This clone was seen only once. The chain recombines TRBV29-1 with TRBJ1-1; TRBD1 matches at 8 bases. The CDR3 runs to 13 residues. Germline loops: CDR1 SQVTM, CDR2 ANQGSEA. V was pared by 7 bases and J by 1 base, with 5 bases of the junction left unmatched. The DNA of the CDR3 is TGCAGCGGGCACGGACAGGGGAACACTGAAGCTTTCTTT. It is translated as CSGHGQGNTEAFF. Full variable domain (remainder filled in from reference TRBV29-1 and TRBJ1-1): SAVISQKPSRDICQRGTSLTIQCQVDSQVTMMFWYRQQPGQSLTLIATANQGSEATYESGFVIDKFPISRPNLTFSTLTVSNMSPEDSSIYLCSGHGQGNTEAFFGQGTRLTVV.

This chain connects TRBV13 to TRBJ2-3, with 10 bases that match TRBD2. From germline, CDR1 is PRHDT and CDR2 FYEKMQ (reference sequence). The J segment lost 4 bases and the V segment lost 5 bases, leaving 12 bases of the junction unmatched. CDR3 size: 17 residues. The CDR3 sequence is CASSVRASGRGPDTQYF. In DNA, the CDR3 is TGTGCCAGCAGCGTTAGGGCTAGCGGGAGAGGGCCAGATACGCAGTATTTT.

The V and J genes are TRBV27 and TRBJ2-1; 8 nucleotides match TRBD2. With 2 bases clipped from V and 4 bases from J, the junction kept 7 bases outside the gene matches. The CDR3 is 16 residues long. The germline CDR1 and CDR2 sequences are MNHEY and SMNVEV (reference sequence). The CDR3 reads CASSLITGTSYNEQFF. CDR3 coding DNA: TGTGCCAGCAGTTTAATCACCGGGACTAGTTACAATGAGCAGTTCTTC.

This clone was detected once. J is TRBJ2-3 and V is TRBV7-2, with 8 bases fitting TRBD1. Germline V gene data show CDR1 as SGHTA and CDR2 as FQGNSA. The CDR3 loop spans 13 amino acids. Germline trimming cut 4 bases from V and 4 bases from J; bases unmatched to any gene: 1. The CDR3 here is CASSSQGADTQYF. The CDR3 region has the DNA TGTGCCAGCAGCTCACAGGGGGCAGATACGCAGTATTTT.

This clone was seen only once. The chain employs TRBV2 and TRBJ2-3, with TRBD2 matching 9 bases. This CDR3 is 14 amino acids long. CDR1 is SNHLY, CDR2 FYNNEI, per germline. Trimming cost V 5 bases and J 4 bases; bases outside gene matches: 4. CDR3 coding DNA: TGTGCCAGCAGTCATAGGACTAGCGCAGATACGCAGTATTTT. Amino acids: CASSHRTSADTQYF.

V and J are TRBV4-2 and TRBJ2-2; D possibly corresponds to TRBD2 (6 bases). The CDR3 contains 16 residues. The V end lost 1 base, the J end lost 2 bases, and 11 bases lay between the germline ends. Germline loops: CDR1 LGHNA, CDR2 YNFKEQ. The CDR3 bases are TGTGCCAGCAGCCAAGGGGCACTAGCTAACACCGGGGAGCTGTTTTTT. Translation: CASSQGALANTGELFF.

This chain joins TRBV28 and TRBJ2-7; a weak D match, TRBD1 (5 bases). Trimming cost V 3 bases and J 1 base, with 13 bases left between them. The germline gives CDR1 MDHEN, CDR2 SYDVKM. CDR3 length: 15 residues. The CDR3 bases are TGTGCCAGCAGTTTCGGTCTGGGGCTATCCTACGAGCAGTACTTC. Translating it yields CASSFGLGLSYEQYF.

This clone showed up just once. V is TRBV14 and J is TRBJ2-7, with D perhaps matching TRBD2 (5 bases). Germline V gene data show CDR1 as SGHDN and CDR2 as FVKESK. The CDR3 runs 15 residues. V lost 4 bases to trimming and J lost 1 base, with 14 bases between them. For the CDR3, the DNA is TGTGCCAGCAGCCCCCGGACGGGGAGATCCTACGAGCAGTACTTC. It is translated as CASSPRTGRSYEQYF.